This TCR beta chain is from a study of blood T cell repertoires in COVID-19. Trimming stripped 3 bases from V and 2 bases from J, with 20 bases between. The CDR3 length is 18 residues. The germline gives CDR1 MDHEN, CDR2 SYDVKM. Using immunoSEQ multiplex PCR, the repertoire was profiled, and TCRdb retains in-frame clones only, with some absent. The table includes roughly 400,000 clones, about 92% detected once. The sequencing sample was made of PBMCs or T cells enriched from blood (not recorded which). The receptor was derived from a young man who had recovered from COVID-19. The rearrangement links TRBV28 to TRBJ1-5; unclear D gene. The CDR3 DNA sequence: TGTGCCAGCAGTTTCTGGAGTCTACGGACGGGAGGCAATCAGCCCCAGCATTTT. It codes for CASSFWSLRTGGNQPQHF.